The source of this T cell receptor beta chain is a study of blood T cell repertoires in COVID-19. About the study: Both acute and convalescent COVID-19 samples were obtained from the United States, Italy and Spain. The analysed material was cDNA or gDNA that came from T cells, B-cell-depleted T cells, or PBMCs.

Per the authors' pipeline: Amplification from reference gene primers served as the basis for estimated nucleated cell counts. Data came from immunoSEQ multiplex PCR; TCRdb stores just in-frame clones and leaves some out. Clone size and V and J calls were adopted from that table, with D and trimming inferred from the DNA. The top ten hold under 20% of the sample, which has around 87,000 clones, roughly 80% seen once. The CDR3 spans 17 residues. The ends were cut back, 4 bases at V and 7 bases at J, with 22 bases in the middle. Germline V lookup: CDR1 KGHDR, CDR2 SFDVKD. Sample: peripheral blood. The receptor comes from a human donor in a cohort sampled during active COVID-19. This chain joins TRBV24-1 and TRBJ2-1; TRBD2 is a possible D gene (6 bases). The CDR3 spells CATSEPPTSTGVNEQFF. CDR3 DNA: TGTGCCACCAGTGAACCCCCTACTAGCACGGGGGTGAATGAGCAGTTCTTC.